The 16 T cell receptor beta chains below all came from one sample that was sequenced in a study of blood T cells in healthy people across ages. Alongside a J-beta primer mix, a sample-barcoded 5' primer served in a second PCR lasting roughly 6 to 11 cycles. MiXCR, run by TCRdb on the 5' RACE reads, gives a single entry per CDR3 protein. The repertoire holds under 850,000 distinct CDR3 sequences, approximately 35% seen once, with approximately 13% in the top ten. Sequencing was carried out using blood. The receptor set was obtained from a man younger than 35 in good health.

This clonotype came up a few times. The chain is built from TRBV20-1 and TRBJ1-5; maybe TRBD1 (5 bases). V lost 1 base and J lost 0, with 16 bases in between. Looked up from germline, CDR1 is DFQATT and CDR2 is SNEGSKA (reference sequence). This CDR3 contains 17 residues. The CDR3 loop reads CSARVGQGYYSNQPQHF. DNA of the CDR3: TGCAGTGCTAGAGTCGGGCAGGGCTATTATAGCAATCAGCCCCAGCATTTT.

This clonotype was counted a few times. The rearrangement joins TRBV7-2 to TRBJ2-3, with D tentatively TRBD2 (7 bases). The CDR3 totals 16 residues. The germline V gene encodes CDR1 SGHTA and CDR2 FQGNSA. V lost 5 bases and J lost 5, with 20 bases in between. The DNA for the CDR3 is TGTGCCAGCAGCCGAAATAGGGGGGGGGATGGAGATACGCAGTATTTT. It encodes CASSRNRGGDGDTQYF.

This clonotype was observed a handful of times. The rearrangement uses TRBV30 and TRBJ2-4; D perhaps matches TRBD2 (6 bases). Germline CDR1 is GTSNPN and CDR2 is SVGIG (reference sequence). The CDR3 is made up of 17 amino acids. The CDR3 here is CTGAELRLGVDPDIQYF. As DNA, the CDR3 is TGTACCGGAGCCGAATTACGACTAGGGGTAGACCCGGACATTCAGTACTTC.

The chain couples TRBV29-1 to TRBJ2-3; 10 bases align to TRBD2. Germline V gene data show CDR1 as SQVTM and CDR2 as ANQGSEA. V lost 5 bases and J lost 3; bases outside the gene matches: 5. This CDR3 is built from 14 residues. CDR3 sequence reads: CSVRTSGITDTQYF. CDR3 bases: TGCAGCGTTAGGACTAGCGGTATAACAGATACGCAGTATTTT.

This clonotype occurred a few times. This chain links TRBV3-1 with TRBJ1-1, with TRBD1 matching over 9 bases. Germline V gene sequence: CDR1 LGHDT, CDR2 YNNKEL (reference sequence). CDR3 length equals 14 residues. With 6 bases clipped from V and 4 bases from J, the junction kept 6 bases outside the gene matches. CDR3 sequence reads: CASREQGAGTEAFF. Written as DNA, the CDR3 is TGTGCCAGCAGGGAACAGGGGGCTGGCACTGAAGCTTTCTTT.

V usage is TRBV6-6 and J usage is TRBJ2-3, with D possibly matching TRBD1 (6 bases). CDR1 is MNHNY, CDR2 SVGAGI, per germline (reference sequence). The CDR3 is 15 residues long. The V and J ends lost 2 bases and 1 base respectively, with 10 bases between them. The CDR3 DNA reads TGTGCCAGCAGTTACGGGGCAGGGGGCACAGATACGCAGTATTTT. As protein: CASSYGAGGTDTQYF.

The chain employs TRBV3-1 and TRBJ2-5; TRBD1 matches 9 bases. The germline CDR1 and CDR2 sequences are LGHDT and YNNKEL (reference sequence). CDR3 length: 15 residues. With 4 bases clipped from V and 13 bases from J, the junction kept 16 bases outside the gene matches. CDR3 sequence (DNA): TGTGCCAGCAGCCGTGAAGCGGGGACAGGGCGTAGCTGGTACTTC. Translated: CASSREAGTGRSWYF.

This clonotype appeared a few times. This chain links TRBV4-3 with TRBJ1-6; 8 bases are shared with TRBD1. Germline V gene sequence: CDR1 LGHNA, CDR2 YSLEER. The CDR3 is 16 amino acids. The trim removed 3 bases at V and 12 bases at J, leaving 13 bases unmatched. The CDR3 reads CASSQDGPGQGRPLHF. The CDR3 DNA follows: TGCGCCAGCAGCCAGGATGGCCCTGGACAGGGTAGACCCCTCCACTTT.

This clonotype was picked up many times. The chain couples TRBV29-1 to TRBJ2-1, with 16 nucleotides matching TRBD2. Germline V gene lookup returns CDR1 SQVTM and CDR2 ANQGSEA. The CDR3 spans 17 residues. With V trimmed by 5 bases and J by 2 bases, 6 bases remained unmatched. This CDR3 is CSVTGLAGGIAYNEQFF. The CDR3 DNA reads TGCAGCGTTACGGGACTAGCGGGGGGGATTGCCTACAATGAGCAGTTCTTC.

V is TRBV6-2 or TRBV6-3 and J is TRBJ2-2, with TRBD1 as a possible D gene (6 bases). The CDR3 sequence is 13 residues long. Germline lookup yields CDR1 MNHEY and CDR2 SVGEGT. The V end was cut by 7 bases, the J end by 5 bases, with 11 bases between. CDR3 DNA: TGTGCCAGCAAAAACAGGGAAACCGGGGAGCTGTTTTTT. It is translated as CASKNRETGELFF.

The CDR3 here is CASTRTGGLNEQFF. Written as DNA, the CDR3 is TGTGCCAGCACCCGGACAGGGGGCCTGAATGAGCAGTTCTTC. The chain links TRBV9 to TRBJ2-1; 11 nucleotides match TRBD1. The junction had 6 bases not matched to a gene; V was cut back by 6 bases and J by 7 bases. The germline V gene has CDR1 SGDLS and CDR2 YYNGEE. The CDR3 runs 14 residues. The entire variable domain, with the rest obtained from reference TRBV9 and TRBJ2-1, is as follows: DSGVTQTPKHLITATGQRVTLRCSPRSGDLSVYWYQQSLDQGLQFLIQYYNGEERAKGNILERFSAQQFPDLHSELNLSSLELGDSALYFCASTRTGGLNEQFFGPGTRLTVL.

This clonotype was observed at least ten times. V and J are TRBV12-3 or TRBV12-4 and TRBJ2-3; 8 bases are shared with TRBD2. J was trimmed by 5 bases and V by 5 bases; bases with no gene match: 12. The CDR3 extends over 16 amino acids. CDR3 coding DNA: TGTGCCAGCAGTCAGGCGCGGGGGACTAGAATAGATACGCAGTATTTT. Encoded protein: CASSQARGTRIDTQYF.

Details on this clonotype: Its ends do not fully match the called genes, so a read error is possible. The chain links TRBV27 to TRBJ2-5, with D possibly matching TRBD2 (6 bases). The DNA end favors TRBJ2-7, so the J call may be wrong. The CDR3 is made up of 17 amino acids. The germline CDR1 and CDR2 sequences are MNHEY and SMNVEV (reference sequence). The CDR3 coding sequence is TGTGCCAGCAGTCCCACGGGACTCACACCCACCTCCTGCGAGCAGTACTTC. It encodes CASSPTGLTPTSCEQYF.

This chain's CDR3 is CANRGPYEQYF. The CDR3 bases are TGTGCCAACAGAGGGCCCTACGAGCAGTACTTC. The J gene is TRBJ2-7, the V gene TRBV6-5, with a weak D call TRBD2 (5 bases). Germline values: CDR1 MNHEY, CDR2 SVGAGI. This CDR3 has 11 residues. The ends were cut back, 10 bases at V and 2 bases at J, with 9 bases in the middle.

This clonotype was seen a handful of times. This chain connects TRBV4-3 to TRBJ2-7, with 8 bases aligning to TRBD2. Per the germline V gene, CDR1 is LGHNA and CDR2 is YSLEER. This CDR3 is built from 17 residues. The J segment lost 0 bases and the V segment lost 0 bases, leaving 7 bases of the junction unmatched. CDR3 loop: CASSQDAQRGSSYEQYF. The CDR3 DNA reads TGCGCCAGCAGCCAAGATGCCCAGCGGGGGAGCTCCTACGAGCAGTACTTC.

The CDR3 DNA follows: TGTGCCACCAGCAGAGCTAGCCACGAGACAGGAATGAAAGAGACCCAGTACTTC. It codes for CATSRASHETGMKETQYF. The chain uses TRBV15 and TRBJ2-5; possibly TRBD1 for D (6 bases). Trimming removed 1 base at V and 3 bases at J, with 21 bases between. CDR3 size: 18 residues. From germline, CDR1 is LNHNV and CDR2 YYDKDF (reference sequence).